Following are 10 T cell receptor beta chains from one sample sequenced in a study of cytomegalovirus exposure and HLA in healthy donors. Assay used: immunoSEQ multiplex PCR; TCRdb lists only in-frame clones, some missing. Of some 350,000 clones in the sample, around 90% were seen once. Sequences were obtained from PBMCs. The receptor set was obtained from a woman under 40 in good health and CMV-seropositive.

V is TRBV4-3 and J is TRBJ2-4; 7 bases align to TRBD1. The V gene end was trimmed by 0 bases and the J gene end by 7 bases; junction bases not matched to a gene: 6. Germline CDR1 is LGHNA and CDR2 is YSLEER. The CDR3 totals 15 residues. CDR3 in DNA: TGCGCCAGCAGCCAAGATGAGGGGGCGCCCAACATTCAGTACTTC. It specifies CASSQDEGAPNIQYF.

The CDR3 DNA sequence: TGTGCCAGCAGCCCTGACAGGGGGTCGTACGAGCAGTACTTC. This translates into CASSPDRGSYEQYF. The rearrangement links TRBV5-6 to TRBJ2-7; 9 nucleotides agree with TRBD1. V gave up 4 bases and J gave up 4 bases; unmatched junction bases: 6. The CDR3 sequence is 14 residues long. Germline V lookup: CDR1 SGHDT, CDR2 YYEEEE.

The chain combines TRBV5-4 with TRBJ1-1, with a tentative D call TRBD1 (6 bases). Germline CDR1 SGHNT, CDR2 YYREEE (reference sequence). The CDR3 has 14 amino acids. The V and J ends lost 4 bases and 1 base respectively, with 11 bases between them. Here the CDR3 DNA reads TGTGCCAGCAGCGGGGGGGCTCCGAACACTGAAGCTTTCTTT. Its translation is CASSGGAPNTEAFF.

This chain joins TRBV10-2 and TRBJ2-1, with 9 bases that match TRBD1. The V gene end was trimmed by 11 bases and the J gene end by 4 bases; junction bases not matched to a gene: 3. Germline lookup yields CDR1 WSHSY and CDR2 SAAADI. CDR3 length equals 12 residues. The CDR3 protein is CAGGQGYNEQFF. CDR3 in DNA: TGCGCCGGAGGACAGGGGTACAATGAGCAGTTCTTC.

The DNA for the CDR3 is TGTGCCAGCAGCGCCGGAGGGCCTGAGCAGTTCTTC. Translation gives CASSAGGPEQFF. The chain recombines TRBV9 with TRBJ2-1; possible D gene TRBD2, 6 bases. Germline values: CDR1 SGDLS, CDR2 YYNGEE. Trimming removed 3 bases from V and 9 bases from J, with 10 bases in between. The CDR3 runs to 12 residues.

This chain joins TRBV6-5 and TRBJ1-1, with a tentative D call TRBD1 (6 bases). This CDR3 region has 14 residues. CDR1 and CDR2 from the germline V gene are MNHEY and SVGAGI. Trimming took 6 bases from V and 0 from J, leaving 11 bases between them. The CDR3 nucleotides are TGTGCCAGCAGGCTGGGACAAATGAACACTGAAGCTTTCTTT. It encodes CASRLGQMNTEAFF.

This clone was counted a single time. The chain carries TRBV7-8 and TRBJ1-5, with 10 bases lining up with TRBD1. Germline V gives CDR1 SGHVS, CDR2 FQNEAQ. The CDR3 consists of 16 residues. J gave up 4 bases and V 4 bases, and 7 bases lay outside the gene matches. In DNA, the CDR3 is TGTGCCAGCAGCTCCCGGGACAGGGGTTATAATCAGCCCCAGCATTTT. Translated: CASSSRDRGYNQPQHF.

The chain couples TRBV7-3 to TRBJ2-7; D is ambiguous. The CDR3 extends over 12 amino acids. Looked up from germline, CDR1 is SGHTA and CDR2 is FQGTGA. V shed 5 bases and J shed 6 bases, with 11 bases lying between them. DNA for the CDR3: TGTGCCAGCAGCCAAGGTGGGTTCGAGCAGTACTTC. Encoded protein: CASSQGGFEQYF.

The V and J genes are TRBV9 and TRBJ1-2; the match to TRBD1 covers 8 bases. Germline assignment: CDR1 SGDLS and CDR2 YYNGEE. There are 15 residues in the CDR3. J lost 4 bases, V lost 5 bases, and 10 bases had no gene match. CDR3 region: CASRTAAGGGYGYTF. CDR3 nucleotide sequence: TGTGCCAGCAGAACCGCTGCAGGGGGCGGCTATGGCTACACCTTC.

CDR3 coding DNA: TGCGCCAGCAGTGTTGGGGCCGGCGGGCAGCCCCAGCATTTT. The encoded protein is CASSVGAGGQPQHF. V gene TRBV10-1 combines with J gene TRBJ1-5, with D possibly being TRBD1 (5 bases). The CDR3 contains 14 residues. The V end lost 4 bases, the J end lost 7 bases, and 14 bases lay between the germline ends. Germline values: CDR1 WNHNN, CDR2 SYGVQD (reference sequence).